Below are 23 T cell receptor beta chains sequenced from a single sample in a study of blood T cell repertoires in COVID-19. TCRdb's copy holds only in-frame clones and misses some; the assay was immunoSEQ multiplex PCR. The data contain roughly 410,000 clones, about 89% of them seen just once; the ten biggest clones take up about 1.6%. The sequenced material came from peripheral blood. The receptors shown here come from a woman in her thirties or forties with COVID-19, enrolled during active disease.

The V gene is TRBV10-3, the J gene TRBJ1-6; D possibly corresponds to TRBD1 (6 bases). This CDR3 comprises 13 residues. The germline V and J ends were trimmed by 9 bases and 7 bases, with 13 bases remaining between them. Per germline, CDR1 ENHRY and CDR2 SYGVKD. CDR3 loop: CAMHRDINSPLHF. CDR3 DNA sequence: TGTGCCATGCACCGGGACATAAATTCACCCCTCCACTTT.

The chain couples TRBV24-1 to TRBJ2-3; 7 bases agree with TRBD1. This CDR3 is built from 16 residues. Germline loops: CDR1 KGHDR, CDR2 SFDVKD. Trimming at V came to 1 base and at J to 4 bases, leaving 7 bases not matched to a gene. CDR3 nucleotide sequence: TGTGCCACCAGTGATTTAGCAGGGGGACGGGCAGATACGCAGTATTTT. Protein sequence: CATSDLAGGRADTQYF.

The chain joins TRBV19 to TRBJ1-2, with 9 bases fitting TRBD1. Germline CDR1 and CDR2: LNHDA and SQIVND (reference sequence). The ends lost 6 bases at V and 4 bases at J; junction bases unmatched: 6. The CDR3 runs to 14 residues. CDR3 residues: CASSWDRESYGYTF. The CDR3 nucleotides read TGTGCCAGTAGCTGGGACAGGGAGTCCTATGGCTACACCTTC.

This clone showed up just once. The chain links TRBV7-8 to TRBJ2-7, with 11 bases matching TRBD2. The CDR3 contains 20 residues. The V gene end was trimmed by 2 bases and the J gene end by 7 bases; junction bases not matched to a gene: 22. Per germline, CDR1 SGHVS and CDR2 FQNEAQ. The CDR3 here is CASSLFAGSSGRYWGGEQYF. CDR3 sequence (DNA): TGTGCCAGCAGCTTATTTGCGGGGTCTAGCGGGAGGTATTGGGGGGGAGAGCAGTACTTC.

This chain connects TRBV6-6 to TRBJ1-5; the D is unclear. With 9 bases removed from V and 3 bases from J, the gap between germline ends came to 15 bases. The CDR3 totals 14 residues. The germline gives CDR1 MNHNY, CDR2 SVGAGI (reference sequence). In DNA, the CDR3 is TGTGCCAGTCGAGGAGGTGGGGACAATCAGCCCCAGCATTTT. It codes for CASRGGGDNQPQHF.

This clone was seen repeatedly, ten times or more. The chain recombines TRBV27 with TRBJ2-1; 14 bases map to TRBD2. Germline lookup yields CDR1 MNHEY and CDR2 SMNVEV (reference sequence). The CDR3 extends over 15 amino acids. Trimming removed 3 bases from V and 9 bases from J; junction bases left unmatched: 4. The CDR3 nucleotides read TGTGCCAGCAGTTTGTCAGGACTAGCGGGGGGTGAGCAGTTCTTC. Its translation is CASSLSGLAGGEQFF.

The chain uses TRBV28 and TRBJ2-1; 8 positions match TRBD2. V dropped 5 bases and J dropped 2; count of bases not matched to a gene: 8. The germline V gene encodes CDR1 MDHEN and CDR2 SYDVKM. The CDR3 contains 16 residues. In DNA, the CDR3 is TGTGCCAGCAGTGATATTGACGGGAGGGCCTACAATGAGCAGTTCTTC. It translates to CASSDIDGRAYNEQFF. Complete variable domain (other parts from reference TRBV28 and TRBJ2-1): DVKVTQSSRYLVKRTGEKVFLECVQDMDHENMFWYRQDPGLGLRLIYFSYDVKMKEKGDIPEGYSVSREKKERFSLILESASTNQTSMYLCASSDIDGRAYNEQFFGPGTRLTVL.

The chain employs TRBV3-1 (or the pseudogene TRBV3-2) and TRBJ2-1; 11 bases fit TRBD2. CDR1 is LGHDT and CDR2 is YNNKEL in the germline V gene (reference sequence). CDR3 length equals 15 residues. The ends lost 3 bases at V and 10 bases at J; junction bases unmatched: 8. For the CDR3, the DNA is TGTGCCAGCAGCCAGGGGGTGACTAGCGGGGACGAGCAGTTCTTC. It yields the protein CASSQGVTSGDEQFF.

This clone was found a few times. The rearrangement uses TRBV29-1 and TRBJ1-2; D unclear. This CDR3 spans 13 amino acids. Germline assignment: CDR1 SQVTM and CDR2 ANQGSEA. Deletions cut 1 base from V and 3 bases from J, with 9 bases between. CDR3 nucleotides: TGCAGCGTTGAAGCCAGGCAGGACTATGGCTACACCTTC. Translated: CSVEARQDYGYTF.

The chain combines TRBV13 with TRBJ2-7, with D hard to call. The germline gives CDR1 PRHDT, CDR2 FYEKMQ (reference sequence). The CDR3 totals 13 residues. V was shortened by 2 bases and J by 2 bases, with 7 bases between the two germline ends. CDR3 bases: TGTGCCAGCAGCTTAAACGGAGCCTACGAGCAGTACTTC. The encoded protein is CASSLNGAYEQYF.

The chain has TRBV18 and TRBJ2-5, with 10 bases fitting TRBD1. Germline V gene sequence: CDR1 KGHSH, CDR2 LQKENI. CDR3 size: 17 residues. V shed 6 bases, J shed 5 bases, and the junction held 15 bases outside the gene matches. The DNA of the CDR3 is TGTGCCAGCTCTATTGCGATCGGGACAGGGGCAGCGGAGACCCAGTACTTC. This encodes CASSIAIGTGAAETQYF.

The genes are TRBV6-6 and TRBJ1-3, with 10 bases matching TRBD1. Trimming removed 6 bases from V and 7 bases from J; junction bases left unmatched: 12. The germline V gene has CDR1 MNHNY and CDR2 SVGAGI (reference sequence). This CDR3 region has 16 residues. CDR3 region: CASRTRQGARDNTIYF. Here the CDR3 DNA reads TGTGCCAGCAGAACTCGACAGGGGGCGCGGGACAACACCATATATTTT.

This chain uses TRBV20-1 with TRBJ2-7; TRBD1 matches 10 bases. J was trimmed by 4 bases and V by 4 bases; bases with no gene match: 7. This CDR3 contains 14 residues. Germline V gene sequence: CDR1 DFQATT, CDR2 SNEGSKA (reference sequence). The CDR3: CSATDRGQGYEQYF. The CDR3 bases are TGCAGTGCTACTGACAGGGGGCAAGGATACGAGCAGTACTTC.

This chain connects TRBV30 to TRBJ2-2, with 13 bases fitting TRBD2. CDR3 length: 19 residues. Germline V gene lookup returns CDR1 GTSNPN and CDR2 SVGIG (reference sequence). J lost 6 bases, V lost 0 bases, and 13 bases had no gene match. DNA for the CDR3: TGTGCCTGGAGTGTAGACTCCCCGGGACTAGCGGGAAGGGCCGGGGAGCTGTTTTTT. It codes for CAWSVDSPGLAGRAGELFF.

The chain joins TRBV19 to TRBJ2-2; possibly TRBD2 for D (5 bases). Per germline, CDR1 LNHDA and CDR2 SQIVND (reference sequence). The germline V and J ends were trimmed by 7 bases and 5 bases, with 14 bases remaining between them. The length of the CDR3 is 14 residues. The chain's CDR3 is CASMSRGRTGELFF. As DNA, the CDR3 is TGTGCCAGTATGTCCCGGGGTAGAACCGGGGAGCTGTTTTTT.

To note about this clone: This CDR3 is also generated by other DNA sequences in the sample. The chain recombines TRBV5-1 with TRBJ2-1; 10 bases fit TRBD2. The V segment lost 0 bases and the J segment 6 bases; nucleotides outside the gene matches: 9. CDR1 and CDR2 (germline): SGHRS, YFSETQ. The CDR3 loop spans 17 amino acids. The CDR3 here is CASSLEVLASGSNEQFF. In nucleotides, the CDR3 is TGCGCCAGCAGCTTGGAGGTTTTGGCTAGCGGGAGCAATGAGCAGTTCTTC. Based on the CDR3 plus reference TRBV5-1 and TRBJ2-1, the full variable domain is KAGVTQTPRYLIKTRGQQVTLSCSPISGHRSVSWYQQTPGQGLQFLFEYFSETQRNKGNFPGRFSGRQFSNSRSEMNVSTLELGDSALYLCASSLEVLASGSNEQFFGPGTRLTVL.

The rearrangement joins TRBV3-1 (or the pseudogene TRBV3-2) to TRBJ1-2, with D possibly TRBD1 on 6 matching bases. V shed 1 base and J shed 8 bases, with 23 bases lying between them. The CDR3 spans 17 residues. The germline CDR1 and CDR2 sequences are LGHDT and YNNKEL (reference sequence). CDR3 nucleotides: TGTGCCAGCAGCCAAGTGCCTGGATTTGGACAGCACAGAGGCTACACCTTC. Amino acid sequence: CASSQVPGFGQHRGYTF.

The genes are TRBV6-6 and TRBJ1-5, with D unclear. The germline CDR1 and CDR2 sequences are MNHNY and SVGAGI (reference sequence). This CDR3 is built from 12 residues. Trimming took off 8 bases at V and 0 bases at J, with 5 bases between the two ends. The CDR3 spells CASQYSNQPQHF. The CDR3 nucleotides read TGTGCCAGCCAGTATAGCAATCAGCCCCAGCATTTT.

The chain employs TRBV14 and TRBJ2-2; D gene ambiguous. Germline values: CDR1 SGHDN, CDR2 FVKESK. V lost 4 bases, J lost 4 bases, and 13 bases lay in between. The CDR3 contains 15 residues. CDR3 DNA sequence: TGTGCCAGCAGCCCTCATGGGCCCGTCACCGGGGAGCTGTTTTTT. It codes for CASSPHGPVTGELFF.

The chain uses TRBV7-2 and TRBJ2-1; 11 bases are a match to TRBD2. The CDR3 totals 14 residues. Germline V CDR1 and CDR2: SGHTA, FQGNSA. V dropped 5 bases and J dropped 13; count of bases not matched to a gene: 10. The CDR3 region has the DNA TGTGCCAGCAGCATGAGGACTAGCGGGTTTGTACAGTTCTTC. It encodes CASSMRTSGFVQFF.

This clone occurred once. The chain couples TRBV29-1 to TRBJ2-7, with D unresolved. The CDR3 has 11 amino acids. V lost 6 bases, J lost 9 bases, and 15 bases lay in between. Germline V gives CDR1 SQVTM, CDR2 ANQGSEA. CDR3 bases: TGCAGCGTCCGCTCGGTAGAATCGCAGTACTTC. This encodes CSVRSVESQYF.

Points on this clone: Mismatch with germline at one junction end may stem from a read error. This chain uses TRBV28 with TRBJ1-2; D gene unclear. CDR1 is MDHEN and CDR2 is SYDVKM in the germline V gene. This CDR3 has 14 amino acids. The CDR3 nucleotides are TGTGCCAGCACTTTATCCCCGGCGGCCCCCGGCTACACCTTC. Translated: CASTLSPAAPGYTF.

The gene calls are TRBV7-3 and TRBJ2-2; D is perhaps TRBD1 (6 bases). There are 17 residues in the CDR3. V gave up 5 bases and J gave up 3 bases, with 19 bases separating them. Germline V gene lookup returns CDR1 SGHTA and CDR2 FQGTGA. The CDR3, as DNA: TGTGCCAGCAGCCATCCCGTGGGGGCTTGGGACACCGGGGAGCTGTTTTTT. Its protein is CASSHPVGAWDTGELFF.